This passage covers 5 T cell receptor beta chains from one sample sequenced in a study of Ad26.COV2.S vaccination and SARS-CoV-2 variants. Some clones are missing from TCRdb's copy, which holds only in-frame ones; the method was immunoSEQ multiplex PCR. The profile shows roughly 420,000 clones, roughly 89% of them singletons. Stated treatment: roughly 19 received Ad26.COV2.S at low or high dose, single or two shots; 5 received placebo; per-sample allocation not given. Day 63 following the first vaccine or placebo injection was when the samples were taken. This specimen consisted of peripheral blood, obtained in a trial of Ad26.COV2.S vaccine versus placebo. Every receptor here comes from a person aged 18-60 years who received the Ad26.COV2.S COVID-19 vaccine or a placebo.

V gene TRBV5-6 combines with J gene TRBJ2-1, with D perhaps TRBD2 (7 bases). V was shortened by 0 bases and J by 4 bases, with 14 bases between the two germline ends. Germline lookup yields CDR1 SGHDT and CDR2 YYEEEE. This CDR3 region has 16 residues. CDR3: CASSLVTGGQYNEQFF. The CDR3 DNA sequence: TGTGCCAGCAGCTTGGTGACCGGGGGGCAGTACAATGAGCAGTTCTTC.

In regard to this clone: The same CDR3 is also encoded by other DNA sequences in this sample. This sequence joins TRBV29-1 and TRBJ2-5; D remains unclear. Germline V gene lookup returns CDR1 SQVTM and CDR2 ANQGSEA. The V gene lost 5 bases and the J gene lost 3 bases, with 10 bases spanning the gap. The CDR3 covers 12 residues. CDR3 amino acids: CSVSGGEETQYF. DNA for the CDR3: TGCAGCGTTTCCGGTGGGGAAGAGACCCAGTACTTC. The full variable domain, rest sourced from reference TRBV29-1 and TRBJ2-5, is SAVISQKPSRDICQRGTSLTIQCQVDSQVTMMFWYRQQPGQSLTLIATANQGSEATYESGFVIDKFPISRPNLTFSTLTVSNMSPEDSSIYLCSVSGGEETQYFGPGTRLLVL.

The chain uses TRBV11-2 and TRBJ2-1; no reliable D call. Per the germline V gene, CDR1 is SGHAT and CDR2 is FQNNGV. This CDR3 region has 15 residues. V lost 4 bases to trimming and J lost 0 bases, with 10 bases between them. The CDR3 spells CASSSDPRSYNEQFF. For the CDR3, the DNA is TGTGCCAGCAGCTCGGACCCTCGCTCCTACAATGAGCAGTTCTTC.

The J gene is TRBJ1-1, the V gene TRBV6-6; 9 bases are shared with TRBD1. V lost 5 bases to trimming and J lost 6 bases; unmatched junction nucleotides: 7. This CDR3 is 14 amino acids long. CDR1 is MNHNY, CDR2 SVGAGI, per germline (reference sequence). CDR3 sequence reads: CASSTGTGFAEAFF. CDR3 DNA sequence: TGTGCCAGCAGTACCGGGACAGGGTTCGCTGAAGCTTTCTTT.

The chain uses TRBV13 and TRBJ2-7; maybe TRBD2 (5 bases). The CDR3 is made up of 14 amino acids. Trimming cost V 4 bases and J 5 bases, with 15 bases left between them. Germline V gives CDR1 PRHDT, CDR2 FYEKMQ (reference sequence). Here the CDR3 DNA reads TGTGCCAGCAGCTCACCAATCGCTAGCCACGAGCAGTACTTC. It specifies CASSSPIASHEQYF.